The 17 T cell receptor beta chains listed next were all sequenced from one sample in a study of human T cells and chemical hapten exposure. Using its own MiXCR run on the RACE reads, TCRdb lists one record per CDR3 protein. The sample lists under 200,000 distinct CDR3 sequences, around a quarter occurring once. Stated time point: patch test 3, about 24 weeks after DPC sensitization. Treatment noted: therapeutic diphenylcyclopropenone sensitization with weekly scalp DPC. The sequenced sample was whole blood, obtained in connection with sensitization to the hapten diphenylcyclopropenone (DPC). All receptors derive from a woman in her late teens or twenties with alopecia areata. Some clones in this sample may be carry-over from other donors' samples.

The chain recombines TRBV7-2 with TRBJ2-1; 9 bases fit TRBD2. Looked up from germline, CDR1 is SGHTA and CDR2 is FQGNSA. The CDR3 has 19 residues. J gave up 6 bases and V 5 bases, and 20 bases lay outside the gene matches. The CDR3 loop is CASSEPGGSGGRPSNEQFF. CDR3 nucleotide sequence: TGTGCCAGCAGCGAGCCGGGAGGTAGCGGGGGACGGCCTAGCAATGAGCAGTTCTTC. Complete variable domain (other parts from reference TRBV7-2 and TRBJ2-1): GAGVSQSPSNKVTEKGKDVELRCDPISGHTALYWYRQSLGQGLEFLIYFQGNSAPDKSGLPSDRFSAERTGGSVSTLTIQRTQQEDSAVYLCASSEPGGSGGRPSNEQFFGPGTRLTVL.

This clonotype was seen more than once but under ten times. The genes are TRBV4-2 and TRBJ2-6; 7 nucleotides match TRBD2. The CDR3 totals 16 residues. With V trimmed by 0 bases and J by 2 bases, 1 base remained unmatched. Germline V gives CDR1 LGHNA, CDR2 YNFKEQ. CDR3 region: CASSQDGGAGANVLTF. In DNA, the CDR3 is TGTGCCAGCAGCCAAGATGGGGGGGCTGGGGCCAACGTCCTGACTTTC.

This chain connects TRBV10-3 to TRBJ2-7; 12 bases match TRBD1. Trimming removed 6 bases from V and 3 bases from J; junction bases left unmatched: 9. The germline CDR1 and CDR2 sequences are ENHRY and SYGVKD. The length of the CDR3 is 16 residues. The CDR3 region has the DNA TGTGCCATCAGCCCAGGGGGACAGGGGGCGAACTACGAGCAGTACTTC. This codes for CAISPGGQGANYEQYF.

This clonotype has more than one count but fewer than ten. V is TRBV7-2 and J is TRBJ2-7, with TRBD1 matching over 7 bases. V shed 3 bases, J shed 2 bases, and the junction held 7 bases outside the gene matches. The CDR3 sequence is 15 residues long. The germline gives CDR1 SGHTA, CDR2 FQGNSA. The CDR3 reads CASSFGQVPTYEQYF. DNA for the CDR3: TGTGCCAGCAGCTTCGGACAGGTACCTACCTACGAGCAGTACTTC.

The chain is built from TRBV6-6 and TRBJ1-2, with a tentative D call TRBD1 (5 bases). Trimming removed 6 bases from V and 4 bases from J, with 9 bases in between. CDR3 length equals 12 residues. Germline CDR1 reads MNHNY; CDR2 reads SVGAGI (reference sequence). The CDR3 is CASRQEGYGYTF. For the CDR3, the DNA is TGTGCCAGCAGACAGGAAGGCTATGGCTACACCTTC.

In this sample, this clonotype turned up a few times. The V gene is TRBV25-1, the J gene TRBJ1-6; D is perhaps TRBD1 (5 bases). The CDR3 has 17 residues. Germline V CDR1 and CDR2: MGHDK, SYGVNS. V was cut by 2 bases and J by 0 bases, with 11 bases left in between. The CDR3, as DNA: TGTGCCAGCAGTGAAAGAGGGGAGAGCTCCTATAATTCACCCCTCCACTTT. This translates into CASSERGESSYNSPLHF. The whole variable domain, remainder taken from reference TRBV25-1 and TRBJ1-6, is EADIYQTPRYLVIGTGKKITLECSQTMGHDKMYWYQQDPGMELHLIHYSYGVNSTEKGDLSSESTVSRIRTEHFPLTLESARPSHTSQYLCASSERGESSYNSPLHFGNGTRLTVT.

V usage is TRBV3-1 and J usage is TRBJ2-5; TRBD1 might be the D (5 bases). Between the trimmed V and J ends, which lost 4 bases and 3 bases, there was a span of 12 bases. The CDR3 contains 14 residues. In germline, CDR1 is LGHDT, CDR2 YNNKEL (reference sequence). As DNA, the CDR3 is TGTGCCAGCAGCCCTCCCGACAGAAAAGAGACCCAGTACTTC. Translation: CASSPPDRKETQYF.

This clonotype was detected only a few times. This sequence joins TRBV29-1 and TRBJ1-1; D is unresolved. There are 12 residues in the CDR3. Looked up from germline, CDR1 is SQVTM and CDR2 is ANQGSEA. Trimming cost V 6 bases and J 5 bases, with 13 bases left between them. CDR3 in DNA: TGCAGCGTGCCCTGGTCGCGAACTGAAGCTTTCTTT. The encoded protein is CSVPWSRTEAFF.

The chain couples TRBV20-1 to TRBJ2-1, with D hard to call. Looked up from germline, CDR1 is DFQATT and CDR2 is SNEGSKA (reference sequence). The CDR3 is 11 amino acids. Trimming took off 4 bases at V and 4 bases at J, with 5 bases between the two ends. In nucleotides, the CDR3 is TGCAGTGCTATCGAATACAATGAGCAGTTCTTC. Translating it yields CSAIEYNEQFF.

V gene TRBV30 combines with J gene TRBJ1-1; a weak D match, TRBD1 (6 bases). V lost 0 bases, J lost 4 bases, and 12 bases lay in between. CDR1 is GTSNPN and CDR2 is SVGIG in the germline V gene (reference sequence). The CDR3 length is 14 residues. Written as DNA, the CDR3 is TGTGCCTGGAGTGTAGGGGGACCGGGCACTGAAGCTTTCTTT. It yields the protein CAWSVGGPGTEAFF.

This clonotype has ten or more counts. The chain joins TRBV20-1 to TRBJ2-1; TRBD2 matches 10 bases. The CDR3 runs 16 residues. Germline V gene data show CDR1 as DFQATT and CDR2 as SNEGSKA (reference sequence). J gave up 4 bases and V 0 bases, and 6 bases lay outside the gene matches. The CDR3: CSARDLSGGRYNEQFF. CDR3 DNA: TGCAGTGCTAGAGATCTTAGCGGGGGGAGGTACAATGAGCAGTTCTTC.

This clonotype turned up a few times. The chain couples TRBV29-1 to TRBJ2-3; D call uncertain. Germline assignment: CDR1 SQVTM and CDR2 ANQGSEA. V was clipped by 4 bases and J by 6 bases, with 11 bases between them. The CDR3 has 12 amino acids. The CDR3 loop reads CSVVLGSDTQYF. The CDR3 DNA reads TGCAGCGTTGTCCTGGGGTCGGATACGCAGTATTTT.

This clonotype has just a few counts. The chain combines TRBV20-1 with TRBJ1-1, with TRBD1 identical over 7 bases. This CDR3 has 13 residues. V lost 4 bases, J lost 2 bases, and 4 bases stayed unmatched. Germline-derived CDR1 and CDR2 are DFQATT and SNEGSKA (reference sequence). The CDR3 DNA sequence: TGCAGTGCTATCCGACAGGGCAACACTGAAGCTTTCTTT. As protein: CSAIRQGNTEAFF.

This clonotype was seen more than once but under ten times. The chain employs TRBV6-2 or TRBV6-3 and TRBJ2-7; D ambiguous. V was trimmed by 5 bases and J by 9 bases, leaving 14 bases between them. CDR1 and CDR2 from the germline V gene are MNHEY and SVGEGT. CDR3 length: 12 residues. The CDR3 region has the DNA TGTGCCAGCAGTGCATTACTCGGCCGGCAGTACTTC. This gives the protein CASSALLGRQYF.

The rearrangement uses TRBV12-3 or TRBV12-4 and TRBJ1-2, with 7 bases fitting TRBD1. The CDR3 contains 14 residues. J was trimmed by 1 base and V by 6 bases; bases with no gene match: 5. The DNA for the CDR3 is TGTGCCAGCAGAACAGGGGCGCTTAACTATGGCTACACCTTC. Translating it yields CASRTGALNYGYTF.

This clonotype was counted at least ten times. This chain connects TRBV12-3 or TRBV12-4 to TRBJ2-3; the match to TRBD2 covers 12 bases. The CDR3 has 17 residues. Trimming at V came to 2 bases and at J to 5 bases, leaving 8 bases not matched to a gene. The CDR3 is CASSLSTSGSRGDTQYF. The CDR3 region has the DNA TGTGCCAGCAGTTTATCGACTAGCGGGAGTCGAGGAGATACGCAGTATTTT.

The V gene is TRBV9, the J gene TRBJ2-7, with TRBD1 as a possible D gene (6 bases). V was shortened by 5 bases and J by 5 bases, with 17 bases between the two germline ends. The CDR3 sequence is 14 residues long. Germline lookup yields CDR1 SGDLS and CDR2 YYNGEE. CDR3 nucleotide sequence: TGTGCCAGCAGTGCTGGACAGAGCCCCCACGAGCAGTACTTC. Amino acids: CASSAGQSPHEQYF.